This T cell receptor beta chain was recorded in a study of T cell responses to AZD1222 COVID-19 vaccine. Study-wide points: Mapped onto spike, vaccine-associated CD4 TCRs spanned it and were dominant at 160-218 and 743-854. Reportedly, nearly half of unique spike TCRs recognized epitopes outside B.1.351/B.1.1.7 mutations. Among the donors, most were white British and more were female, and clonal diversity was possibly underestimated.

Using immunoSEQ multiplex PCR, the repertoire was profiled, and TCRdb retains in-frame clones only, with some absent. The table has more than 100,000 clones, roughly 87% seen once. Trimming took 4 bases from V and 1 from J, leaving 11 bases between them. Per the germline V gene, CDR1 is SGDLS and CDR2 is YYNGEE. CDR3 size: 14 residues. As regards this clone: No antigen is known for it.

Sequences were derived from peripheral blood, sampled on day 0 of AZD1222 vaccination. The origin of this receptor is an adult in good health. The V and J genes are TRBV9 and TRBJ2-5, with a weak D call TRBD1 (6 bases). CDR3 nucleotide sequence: TGTGCCAGCAGCCTAACAGGGAGCCAAGAGACCCAGTACTTC. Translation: CASSLTGSQETQYF. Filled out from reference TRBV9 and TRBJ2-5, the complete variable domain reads DSGVTQTPKHLITATGQRVTLRCSPRSGDLSVYWYQQSLDQGLQFLIQYYNGEERAKGNILERFSAQQFPDLHSELNLSSLELGDSALYFCASSLTGSQETQYFGPGTRLLVL.